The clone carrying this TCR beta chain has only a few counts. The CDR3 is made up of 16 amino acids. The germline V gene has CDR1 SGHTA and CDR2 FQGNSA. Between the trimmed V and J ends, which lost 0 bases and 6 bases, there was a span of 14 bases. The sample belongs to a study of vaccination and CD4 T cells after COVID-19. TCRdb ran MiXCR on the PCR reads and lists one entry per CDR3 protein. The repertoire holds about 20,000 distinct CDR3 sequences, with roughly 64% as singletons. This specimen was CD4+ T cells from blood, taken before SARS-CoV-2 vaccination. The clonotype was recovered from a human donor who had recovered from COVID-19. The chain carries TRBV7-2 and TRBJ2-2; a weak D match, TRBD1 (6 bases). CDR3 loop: CASSLATGWSAGELFF. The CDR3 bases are TGTGCCAGCAGCTTAGCGACAGGCTGGTCCGCCGGGGAGCTGTTTTTT.